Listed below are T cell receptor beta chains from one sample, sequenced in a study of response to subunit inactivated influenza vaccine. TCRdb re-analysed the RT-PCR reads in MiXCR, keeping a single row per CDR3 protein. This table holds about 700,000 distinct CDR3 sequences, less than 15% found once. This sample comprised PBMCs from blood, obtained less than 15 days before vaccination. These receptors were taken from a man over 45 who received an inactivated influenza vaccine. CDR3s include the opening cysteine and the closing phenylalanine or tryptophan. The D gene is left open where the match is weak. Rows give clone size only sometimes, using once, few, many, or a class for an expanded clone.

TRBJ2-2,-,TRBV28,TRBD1,TGTGCCAGCAGTTTCTCACACCTACAGGGGCGGAACACCGGGGAGCTGTTTTTT,CASSFSHLQGRNTGELFF
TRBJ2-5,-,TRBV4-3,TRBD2,TGCGCCAGCAGCCAAGATCCTCGGGGTAGCGGGGGACCCCAGTACTTC,CASSQDPRGSGGPQYF
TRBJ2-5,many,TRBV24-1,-,TGTGCCACCAGTGACCCGGGCCCAACAGGGTCCCAAGAGACCCAGTACTTC,CATSDPGPTGSQETQYF
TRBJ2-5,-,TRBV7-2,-,TGTGCCAGCAGCGGCTTGGAGACCCAGTACTTC,CASSGLETQYF
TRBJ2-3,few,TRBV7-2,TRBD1,TGTGCCAGCAGACTAGGGGGCTTTAGTCAGGATACGCAGTATTTT,CASRLGGFSQDTQYF
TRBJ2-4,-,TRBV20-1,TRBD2,TGCAGTGCTACCGGACTAGAAGGAAACATTCAGTACTTC,CSATGLEGNIQYF
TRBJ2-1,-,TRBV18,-,TGTGCCAGCTCAACCGTGGGCGGCTTCCAGCAACTTGAGCAGTTCTTC,CASSTVGGFQQLEQFF
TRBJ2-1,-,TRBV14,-,TGTGCCAGCAGCCATGCGCTACGACATGAGCAGTTCTTC,CASSHALRHEQFF
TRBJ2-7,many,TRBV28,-,TGTGCCAGCAGTCGCAGGGACGAGCAGTACTTC,CASSRRDEQYF
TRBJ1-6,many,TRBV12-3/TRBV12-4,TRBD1,TGTGCCAGCAGTCCGACGGACAGGGATGATTCACCCCTCCACTTT,CASSPTDRDDSPLHF
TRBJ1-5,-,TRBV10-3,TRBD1,TGTGCCACCACCGACAGGGCAGACGGTCAGCCCCAGCATTTT,CATTDRADGQPQHF
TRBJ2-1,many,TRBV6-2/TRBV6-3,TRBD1,TGTGCCAGCAGTTTGGGACAGTTAAGTTACAATGAGCAGTTCTTC,CASSLGQLSYNEQFF
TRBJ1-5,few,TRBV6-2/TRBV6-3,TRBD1,TGTGCCAGCAGCGCTCTTGGACAGGGCAATCAGCCCCAGCATTTT,CASSALGQGNQPQHF
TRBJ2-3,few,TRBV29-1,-,TGCAGCGCCAATCTCCAGGGCGGGAAAGATACGCAGTATTTT,CSANLQGGKDTQYF
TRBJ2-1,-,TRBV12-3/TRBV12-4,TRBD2,TGTGCCAGCAGTTTCGGGACTAGCGGGGGGGCCGTTCCGTTCTTC,CASSFGTSGGAVPFF
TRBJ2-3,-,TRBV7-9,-,TGTGCCAGCAGCATGACAGCGGAGATCACAGATACGCAGTATTTT,CASSMTAEITDTQYF
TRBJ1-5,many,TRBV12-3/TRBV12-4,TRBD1,TGTGCCAGCAGCCAAACAGGGGCCAATCAGCCCCAGCATTTT,CASSQTGANQPQHF
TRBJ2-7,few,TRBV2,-,TGTGCCAGCGAACAAGGACCCGAGCAGTACTTC,CASEQGPEQYF
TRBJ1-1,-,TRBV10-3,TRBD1,TGTGCCATCAGTGAGTCGTTCGGGACAGGGTTGAACACTGAAGCTTTCTTT,CAISESFGTGLNTEAFF
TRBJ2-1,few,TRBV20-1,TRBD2,TGCAGTGCCCCCGGTGTTAGCGGGTACAATGAGCAGTTCTTC,CSAPGVSGYNEQFF
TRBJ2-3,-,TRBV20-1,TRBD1,TGCAGTGCTAGCCGGACAGGGGGCGGCACAGATACGCAGTATTTT,CSASRTGGGTDTQYF
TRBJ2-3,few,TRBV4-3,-,TGCGCCAGCAGCCGAGGGATAAGCGGATACACAGATACGCAGTATTTT,CASSRGISGYTDTQYF
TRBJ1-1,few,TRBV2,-,TGTGCCAGCAGTGCCGAACTCGGGAACACTGAAGCTTTCTTT,CASSAELGNTEAFF
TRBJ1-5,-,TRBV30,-,TGTGCCTGGAGTGCGGGGCCCCGTCGAAATCAGCCCCAGCATTTT,CAWSAGPRRNQPQHF
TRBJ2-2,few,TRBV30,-,TGTGCCTGGAGGTGGGGGCCGAACACCGGGGAGCTGTTTTTT,CAWRWGPNTGELFF
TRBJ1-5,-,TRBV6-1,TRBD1,TGTGCCAGCAGCGGACTTCAGGGGGAGCCCCAGCATTTT,CASSGLQGEPQHF
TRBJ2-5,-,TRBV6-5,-,TGTGCCAGCAGTTACTCGGGTCGCCCAGAGACCCAGTACTTC,CASSYSGRPETQYF
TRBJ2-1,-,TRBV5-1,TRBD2,TGCGCCAGCTACCCGGCTAGCGGCTACAATGAGCAGTTCTTC,CASYPASGYNEQFF
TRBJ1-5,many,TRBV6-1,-,TGTGCCAGCAGCCGACAGCAAGATAGCAATCAGCCCCAGCATTTT,CASSRQQDSNQPQHF
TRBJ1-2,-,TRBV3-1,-,TGTGCCAGCAGCCCCGAGACGGGAGTTCGTTTGAGTTACACCTTC,CASSPETGVRLSYTF
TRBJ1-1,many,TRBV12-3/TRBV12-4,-,TGTGCCAGCAGTTTGGGGGGGATAGCTTTCTTT,CASSLGGIAFF
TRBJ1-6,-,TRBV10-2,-,TGCGCCAGCAGTGAGTCATGGACCAAGGGTTCACCCCTCCACTTT,CASSESWTKGSPLHF
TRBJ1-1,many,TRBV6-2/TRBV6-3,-,TGTGCCAGCAGTTACAACAGTATCTACACTGAAGCTTTCTTT,CASSYNSIYTEAFF
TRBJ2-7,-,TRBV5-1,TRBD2,TGCGCCAGCAGACCCGATCCGGGACTAACGGTGGGGCAGTACTTC,CASRPDPGLTVGQYF
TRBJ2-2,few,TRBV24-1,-,TGTGCCACCAGGGATGACAGTTTGAACACCGGGGAGCTGTTTTTT,CATRDDSLNTGELFF
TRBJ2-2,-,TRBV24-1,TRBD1,TGTGCCACCAGTGATCCGGGACAGGGTAACACCGGGGAGCTGTTTTTT,CATSDPGQGNTGELFF
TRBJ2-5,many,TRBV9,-,TGTGCCATCGCACGACCGGGGAAGGAGACCCAGTACTTC,CAIARPGKETQYF
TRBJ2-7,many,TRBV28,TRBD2,TGTGCCAGCAGTTCCCTTCGGGGGGTTAGCTCCTACGAGCAGTACTTC,CASSSLRGVSSYEQYF
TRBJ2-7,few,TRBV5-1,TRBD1,TGCGCCAGCAGCTTGGGGGGACAGAAATTCTACGAGCAGTACTTC,CASSLGGQKFYEQYF
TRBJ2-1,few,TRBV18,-,TGTGCCAGCTCCCTAGAGTCCAATGAGCAGTTCTTC,CASSLESNEQFF
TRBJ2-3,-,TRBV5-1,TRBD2,TGCGCCAGCATGGTGACGGGAGGCGTGGATACGCAGTATTTT,CASMVTGGVDTQYF
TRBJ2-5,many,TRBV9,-,TGTGCCAGCAGCCCCAGCCCAGAAGAGACCCAGTACTTC,CASSPSPEETQYF
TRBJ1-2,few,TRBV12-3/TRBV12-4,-,TGTGCCAGCAGCGCTCAAGGAATCGCAGTCTATGGCTACACCTTC,CASSAQGIAVYGYTF
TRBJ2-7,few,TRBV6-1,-,TGTGCCAGCAGTCAGAGAAGTTCCTACGAGCAGTACTTC,CASSQRSSYEQYF
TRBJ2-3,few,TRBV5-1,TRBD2,TGCGCCAGCAGCCTTGGGCCCAGCGGGGGGCTCACAGATACGCAGTATTTT,CASSLGPSGGLTDTQYF
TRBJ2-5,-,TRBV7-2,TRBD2,TGTGCCAGCAGCCCCCCGACTAGCGGGGGATACCAAGAGACCCAGTACTTC,CASSPPTSGGYQETQYF
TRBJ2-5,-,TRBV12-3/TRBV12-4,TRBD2,TGTGCCAGCAGTTTGGTAGCGGGGGGCGAAGAGACCCAGTACTTC,CASSLVAGGEETQYF
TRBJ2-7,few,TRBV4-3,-,TGCGCCAGCAGCCAAGATGGGGGAGCCTACGAGCAGTACTTC,CASSQDGGAYEQYF
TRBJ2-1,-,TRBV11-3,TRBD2,TGTGCCAGCAGTTCCGGAGCGGGGGTAGGGCCCTACAATGAGCAGTTCTTC,CASSSGAGVGPYNEQFF
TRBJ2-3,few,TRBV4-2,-,TGTGCCAGCAGCCACGAAGGGCGCGGCTCCTCAGGAGATACGCAGTATTTT,CASSHEGRGSSGDTQYF
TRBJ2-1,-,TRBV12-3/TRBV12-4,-,TGTGCCAGCAAACGGAGCCGGAGCTCCTACAATGAGCAGTTCTTC,CASKRSRSSYNEQFF
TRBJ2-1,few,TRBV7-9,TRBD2,TGTGCCAGCAGCTTTAGCGGGTTCCCCTACAATGAGCAGTTCTTC,CASSFSGFPYNEQFF
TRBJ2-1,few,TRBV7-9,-,TGTGCCAGCAGCATGCCGGGACATACCTACAATGAGCAGTTCTTC,CASSMPGHTYNEQFF
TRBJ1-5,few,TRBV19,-,TGTGCCAGTAGTATTAGGTCCATTCTCCCCAATCAGCCCCAGCATTTT,CASSIRSILPNQPQHF
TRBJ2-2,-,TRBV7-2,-,TGTGCCAGCAGCTTAGCGCATTTAGCGCGAAGGGACACCGGGGAGCTGTTTTTT,CASSLAHLARRDTGELFF
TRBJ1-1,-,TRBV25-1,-,TGTGCCAGCAGTGCCCTGGGGGTTTCCACTGAAGCTTTCTTT,CASSALGVSTEAFF
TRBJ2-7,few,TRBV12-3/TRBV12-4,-,TGTGCCAGCAGTTTTCAGGAAAACTACGAGCAGTACTTC,CASSFQENYEQYF
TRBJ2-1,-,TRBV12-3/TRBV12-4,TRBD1,TGTGCCAGCAGTTTAGGGGGACAGGGGAGGTACAATGAGCAGTTCTTC,CASSLGGQGRYNEQFF
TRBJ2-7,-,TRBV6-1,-,TGTGCCAGCACAAGACAGAGGGGTTACGAGCAGTACTTC,CASTRQRGYEQYF
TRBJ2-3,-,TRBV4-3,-,TGCGCCAGCAGCCAAGATCGAAGTATACCAGATACGCAGTATTTT,CASSQDRSIPDTQYF